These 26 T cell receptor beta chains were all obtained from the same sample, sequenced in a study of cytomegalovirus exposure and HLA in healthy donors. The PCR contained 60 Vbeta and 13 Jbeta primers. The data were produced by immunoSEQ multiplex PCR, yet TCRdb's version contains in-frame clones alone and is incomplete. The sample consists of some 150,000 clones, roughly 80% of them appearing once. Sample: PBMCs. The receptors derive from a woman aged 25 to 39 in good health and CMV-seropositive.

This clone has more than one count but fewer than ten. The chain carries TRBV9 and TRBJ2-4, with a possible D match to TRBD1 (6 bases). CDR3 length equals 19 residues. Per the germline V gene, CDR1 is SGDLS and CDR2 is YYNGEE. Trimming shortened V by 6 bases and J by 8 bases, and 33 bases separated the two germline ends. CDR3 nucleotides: TGTGCCAGCATGCTACAGGGAAACAACGCTGATTTAATAGGGGACATTCAGTACTTC. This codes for CASMLQGNNADLIGDIQYF. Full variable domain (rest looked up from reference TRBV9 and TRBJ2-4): DSGVTQTPKHLITATGQRVTLRCSPRSGDLSVYWYQQSLDQGLQFLIQYYNGEERAKGNILERFSAQQFPDLHSELNLSSLELGDSALYFCASMLQGNNADLIGDIQYFGAGTRLSVL.

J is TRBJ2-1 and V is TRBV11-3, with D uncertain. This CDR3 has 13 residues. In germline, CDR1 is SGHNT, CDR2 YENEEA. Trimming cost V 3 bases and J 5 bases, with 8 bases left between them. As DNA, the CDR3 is TGTGCCAGCAGCTTTGGCCCTCACAATGAGCAGTTCTTC. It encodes CASSFGPHNEQFF.

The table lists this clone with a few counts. The CDR3 coding sequence is TGTGCCAGCACCCCGTTAGGACAAAGCACAGATACGCAGTATTTT. It translates to CASTPLGQSTDTQYF. The chain is built from TRBV2 and TRBJ2-3; possible D gene TRBD1, 5 bases. V was cut by 7 bases and J by 0 bases, with 14 bases left in between. The germline V gene has CDR1 SNHLY and CDR2 FYNNEI. The CDR3 runs to 15 residues.

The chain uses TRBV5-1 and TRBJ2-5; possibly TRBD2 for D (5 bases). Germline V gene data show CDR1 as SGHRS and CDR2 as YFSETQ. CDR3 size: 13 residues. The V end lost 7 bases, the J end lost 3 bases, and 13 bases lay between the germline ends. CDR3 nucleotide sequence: TGCGCCAGCTCCAAGGAGGTGGAAGAGACCCAGTACTTC. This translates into CASSKEVEETQYF.

The CDR3 protein is CASRLRGRDTIYF. The CDR3 DNA reads as TGTGCCAGCAGACTCAGGGGGCGGGACACCATATATTTT. The genes are TRBV7-6 and TRBJ1-3; 8 bases fit TRBD1. V trimming: 6 bases; J trimming: 8 bases; junction bases outside the gene matches: 6. This CDR3 contains 13 residues. The germline V gene has CDR1 SGHVS and CDR2 FNYEAQ.

The CDR3 bases are TGTGCCATCAGTGAGACAACAGGGGACGAGCAGTACTTC. Translation gives CAISETTGDEQYF. The genes are TRBV10-3 and TRBJ2-7; 7 positions match TRBD1. After removal of 2 bases from V and 5 bases from J, the junction contained 3 bases not matched to a gene. The CDR3 is 13 amino acids. Germline values: CDR1 ENHRY, CDR2 SYGVKD.

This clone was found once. The DNA of the CDR3 is TGTGCCAGCAGTTTTGGCAGGGGGCACCTGGGCACTGAAGCTTTCTTT. It specifies CASSFGRGHLGTEAFF. The chain uses TRBV28 and TRBJ1-1, with 8 bases identical to TRBD1. This CDR3 is 16 amino acids long. CDR1 and CDR2 (germline): MDHEN, SYDVKM. Trimming removed 3 bases from V and 4 bases from J; junction bases left unmatched: 10.

CDR3 amino acids: CASGGPGQETQYF. DNA for the CDR3: TGCGCCAGCGGGGGCCCGGGGCAAGAGACCCAGTACTTC. The rearrangement uses TRBV5-1 and TRBJ2-5; possible D gene TRBD1, 6 bases. CDR3 length: 13 residues. Germline V gene lookup returns CDR1 SGHRS and CDR2 YFSETQ. Trimming cost V 7 bases and J 2 bases, with 12 bases left between them. The full variable domain, rest sourced from reference TRBV5-1 and TRBJ2-5, is KAGVTQTPRYLIKTRGQQVTLSCSPISGHRSVSWYQQTPGQGLQFLFEYFSETQRNKGNFPGRFSGRQFSNSRSEMNVSTLELGDSALYLCASGGPGQETQYFGPGTRLLVL.

The CDR3 region is CASSESQGAFGYTF. The CDR3 DNA reads TGTGCCAGCAGTGAAAGCCAGGGGGCCTTTGGCTACACCTTC. J is TRBJ1-2 and V is TRBV2; 8 nucleotides line up with TRBD1. The CDR3 extends over 14 amino acids. Germline V gives CDR1 SNHLY, CDR2 FYNNEI. With V trimmed by 2 bases and J by 7 bases, 6 bases remained unmatched.

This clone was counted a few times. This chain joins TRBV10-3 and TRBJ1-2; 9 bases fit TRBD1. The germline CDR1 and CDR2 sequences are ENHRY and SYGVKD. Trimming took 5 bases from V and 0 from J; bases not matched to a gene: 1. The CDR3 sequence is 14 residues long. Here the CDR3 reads CAISRTGANYGYTF. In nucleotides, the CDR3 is TGTGCCATCAGTCGGACAGGGGCTAACTATGGCTACACCTTC.

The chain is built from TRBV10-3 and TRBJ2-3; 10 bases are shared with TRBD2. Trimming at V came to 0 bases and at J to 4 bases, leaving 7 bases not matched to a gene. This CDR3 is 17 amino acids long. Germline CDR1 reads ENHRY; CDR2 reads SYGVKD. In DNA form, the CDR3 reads TGTGCCATCAGTGAGTCGTGGAGCGGGGGGGCGGCAGATACGCAGTATTTT. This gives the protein CAISESWSGGAADTQYF.

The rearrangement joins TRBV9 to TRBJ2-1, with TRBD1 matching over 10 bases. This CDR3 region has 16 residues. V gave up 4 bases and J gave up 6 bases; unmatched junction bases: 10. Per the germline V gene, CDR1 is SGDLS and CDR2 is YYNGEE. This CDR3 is CASSSRWDRGFNEQFF. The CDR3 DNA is TGTGCCAGCAGCAGCCGGTGGGACAGGGGATTCAATGAGCAGTTCTTC.

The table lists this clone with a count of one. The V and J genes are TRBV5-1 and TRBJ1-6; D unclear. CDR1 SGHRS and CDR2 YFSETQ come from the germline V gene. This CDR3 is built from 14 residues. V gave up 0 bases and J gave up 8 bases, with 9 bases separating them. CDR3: CASSLEQSHSPLHF. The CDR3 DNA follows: TGCGCCAGCAGCTTGGAACAGTCACATTCACCCCTCCACTTT.

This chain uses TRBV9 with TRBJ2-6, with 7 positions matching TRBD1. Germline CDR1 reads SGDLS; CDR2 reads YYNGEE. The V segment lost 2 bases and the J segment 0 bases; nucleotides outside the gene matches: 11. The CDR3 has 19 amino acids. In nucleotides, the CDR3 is TGTGCCAGCAGCGTCCCTTGGAGGACAGGCATCTCTGGGGCCAACGTCCTGACTTTC. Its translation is CASSVPWRTGISGANVLTF.

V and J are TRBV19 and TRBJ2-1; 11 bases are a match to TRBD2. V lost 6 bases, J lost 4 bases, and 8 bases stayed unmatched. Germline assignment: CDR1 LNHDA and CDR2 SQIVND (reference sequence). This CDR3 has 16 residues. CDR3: CASSSDGTSGYNEQFF. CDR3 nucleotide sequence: TGTGCCAGTAGCTCCGACGGGACTAGCGGATACAATGAGCAGTTCTTC.

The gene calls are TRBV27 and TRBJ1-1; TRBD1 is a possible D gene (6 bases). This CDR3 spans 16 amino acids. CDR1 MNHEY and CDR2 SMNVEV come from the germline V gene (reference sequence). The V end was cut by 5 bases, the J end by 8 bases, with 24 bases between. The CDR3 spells CASSPLFIGRGVEAFF. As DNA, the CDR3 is TGTGCCAGCAGTCCCCTCTTTATAGGCAGGGGAGTCGAAGCTTTCTTT.

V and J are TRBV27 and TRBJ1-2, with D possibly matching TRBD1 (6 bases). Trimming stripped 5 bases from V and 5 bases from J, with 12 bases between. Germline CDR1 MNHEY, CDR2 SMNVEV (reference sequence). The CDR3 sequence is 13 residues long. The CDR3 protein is CASSVRRGYGYTF. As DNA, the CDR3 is TGTGCCAGCAGTGTACGTAGGGGGTATGGCTACACCTTC.

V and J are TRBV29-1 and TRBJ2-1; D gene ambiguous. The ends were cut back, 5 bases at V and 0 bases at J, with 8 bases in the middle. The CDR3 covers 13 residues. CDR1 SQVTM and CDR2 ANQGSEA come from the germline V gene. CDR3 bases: TGCAGCGTTACAACGGGCTCCTACAATGAGCAGTTCTTC. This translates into CSVTTGSYNEQFF.

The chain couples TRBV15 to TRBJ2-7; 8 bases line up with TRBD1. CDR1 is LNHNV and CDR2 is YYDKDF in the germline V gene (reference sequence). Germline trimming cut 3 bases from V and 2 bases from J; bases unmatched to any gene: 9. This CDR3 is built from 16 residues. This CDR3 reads CATSRDRARGTYEQYF. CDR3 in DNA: TGTGCCACCAGCAGGGACAGGGCCCGGGGTACCTACGAGCAGTACTTC.

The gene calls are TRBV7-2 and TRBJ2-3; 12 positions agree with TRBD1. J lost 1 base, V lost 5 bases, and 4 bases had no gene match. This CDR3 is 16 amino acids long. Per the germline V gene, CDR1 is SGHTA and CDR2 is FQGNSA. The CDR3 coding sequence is TGTGCCAGCAGCCGGGGACAGGGGGCACGCACAGATACGCAGTATTTT. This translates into CASSRGQGARTDTQYF.

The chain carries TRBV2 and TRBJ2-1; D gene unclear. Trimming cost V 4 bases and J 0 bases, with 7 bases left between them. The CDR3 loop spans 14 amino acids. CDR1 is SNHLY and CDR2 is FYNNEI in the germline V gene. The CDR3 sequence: CASSVSFSYNEQFF. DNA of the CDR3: TGTGCCAGCAGTGTTTCCTTCTCCTACAATGAGCAGTTCTTC.

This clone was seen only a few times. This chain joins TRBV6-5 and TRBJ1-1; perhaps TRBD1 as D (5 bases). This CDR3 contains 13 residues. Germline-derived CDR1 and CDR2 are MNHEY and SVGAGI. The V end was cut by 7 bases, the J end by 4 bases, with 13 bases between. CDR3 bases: TGTGCCAGCAACTACGGGGGAGGCACTGAAGCTTTCTTT. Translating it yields CASNYGGGTEAFF.

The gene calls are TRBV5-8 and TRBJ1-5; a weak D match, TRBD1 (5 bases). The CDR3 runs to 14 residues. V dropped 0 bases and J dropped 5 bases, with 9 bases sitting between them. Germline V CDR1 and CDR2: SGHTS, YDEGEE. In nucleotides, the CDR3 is TGTGCCAGCAGCTTGGCCGGGGGTTATCAGCCCCAGCATTTT. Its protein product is CASSLAGGYQPQHF. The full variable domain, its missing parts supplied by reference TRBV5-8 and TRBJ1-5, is EAGVTQSPTHLIKTRGQQATLRCSPISGHTSVYWYQQALGLGLQFLLWYDEGEERNRGNFPPRFSGRQFPNYSSELNVNALELEDSALYLCASSLAGGYQPQHFGDGTRLSIL.

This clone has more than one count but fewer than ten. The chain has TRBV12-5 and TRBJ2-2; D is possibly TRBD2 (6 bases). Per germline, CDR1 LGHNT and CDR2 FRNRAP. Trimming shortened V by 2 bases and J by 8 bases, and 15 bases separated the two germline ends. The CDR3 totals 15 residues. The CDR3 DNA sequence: TGTGCTAGTGGTTTGCCGGGACTCCGACCAGGGGAGCTGTTTTTT. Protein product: CASGLPGLRPGELFF.

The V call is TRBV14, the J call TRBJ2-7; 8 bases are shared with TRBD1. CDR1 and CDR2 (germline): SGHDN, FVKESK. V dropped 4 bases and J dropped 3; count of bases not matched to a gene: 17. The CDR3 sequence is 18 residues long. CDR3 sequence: CASSLTPKTPGQDYEQYF. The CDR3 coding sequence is TGTGCCAGCAGCCTTACTCCGAAAACCCCGGGACAGGACTACGAGCAGTACTTC.

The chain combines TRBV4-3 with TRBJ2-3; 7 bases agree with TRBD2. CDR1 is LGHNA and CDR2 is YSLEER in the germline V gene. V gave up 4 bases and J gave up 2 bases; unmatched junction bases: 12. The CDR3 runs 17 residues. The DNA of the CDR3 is TGCGCCAGCAGCCTCGCGGGACTACCGTTTGACACAGATACGCAGTATTTT. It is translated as CASSLAGLPFDTDTQYF.